These 19 T cell receptor beta chains share one sample of origin, sequenced in a study of blood T cell repertoires in COVID-19. Assay used: immunoSEQ multiplex PCR; TCRdb lists only in-frame clones, some missing. Of over 250,000 clones in the sample, more than 75% were seen once. The sequencing input was PBMCs or T cells enriched from blood (not recorded which). The origin of the receptors is a woman in her fifties or sixties in a cohort exposed to, infected with or recovered from COVID-19 (not recorded which).

V and J are TRBV4-2 and TRBJ2-2, with TRBD2 matching over 11 bases. The CDR3 is 20 amino acids. Per the germline V gene, CDR1 is LGHNA and CDR2 is YNFKEQ. V gave up 1 base and J gave up 5 bases; unmatched junction bases: 15. CDR3 nucleotide sequence: TGTGCCAGCAGCCAAGGAAGAGGCGGGCTAGCGGGAGGAGGAACCGGGGAGCTGTTTTTT. Translating it yields CASSQGRGGLAGGGTGELFF.

This clone was observed a single time. This sequence joins TRBV3-1 (or the pseudogene TRBV3-2) and TRBJ2-7; 16 bases are shared with TRBD2. V lost 0 bases, J lost 7 bases, and 6 bases stayed unmatched. Germline V lookup: CDR1 LGHDT, CDR2 YNNKEL (reference sequence). The CDR3 sequence is 17 residues long. The DNA for the CDR3 is TGTGCCAGCAGCCAAGAACGGGGGACTAGCGGGAGGGGTGAGCAGTACTTC. The encoded protein is CASSQERGTSGRGEQYF.

This clone was recorded once. This rearrangement joins TRBV5-1 to TRBJ2-7; possible D gene TRBD1, 5 bases. V dropped 0 bases and J dropped 2 bases, with 9 bases sitting between them. The germline gives CDR1 SGHRS, CDR2 YFSETQ. This CDR3 region has 14 residues. CDR3: CASSLVPGPYEQYF. CDR3 coding DNA: TGCGCCAGCAGCTTGGTCCCAGGGCCCTACGAGCAGTACTTC.

This clone was seen only once. This rearrangement joins TRBV28 to TRBJ2-3, with D perhaps matching TRBD2 (6 bases). Germline CDR1 is MDHEN and CDR2 is SYDVKM. The CDR3 is 13 amino acids. Trimming removed 8 bases at V and 2 bases at J, with 11 bases between. The CDR3 DNA reads as TGTGCCAGCGGGGGGATCAACACAGATACGCAGTATTTT. Its protein is CASGGINTDTQYF.

The chain carries TRBV4-1 and TRBJ2-5, with a possible D match to TRBD1 (5 bases). V gave up 0 bases and J gave up 2 bases, with 10 bases separating them. This CDR3 has 15 amino acids. CDR1 is MGHRA and CDR2 is YSYEKL in the germline V gene. CDR3 DNA: TGCGCCAGCAGCCAAGATGGGGCGGAACAAGAGACCCAGTACTTC. As protein: CASSQDGAEQETQYF.

This chain links TRBV3-1 (or the pseudogene TRBV3-2) with TRBJ2-1, with TRBD2 identical over 11 bases. The V gene's germline CDR1 is LGHDT and CDR2 YNNKEL (reference sequence). The CDR3 is 20 residues long. V lost 3 bases to trimming and J lost 1 base; unmatched junction nucleotides: 14. The chain's CDR3 is CASSQVASGRTKGSYNEQFF. The CDR3, as DNA: TGTGCCAGCAGCCAGGTGGCTAGCGGGAGGACGAAGGGGTCCTACAATGAGCAGTTCTTC.

The CDR3 spells CASSQGLVTNEKLFF. Written as DNA, the CDR3 is TGTGCCAGCAGTCAGGGGTTGGTAACTAATGAAAAACTGTTTTTT. The V and J genes are TRBV2 and TRBJ1-4; a possible D gene is TRBD1 (6 bases). The V and J ends lost 5 bases and 1 base respectively, with 11 bases between them. The CDR3 extends over 15 amino acids. Germline V gives CDR1 SNHLY, CDR2 FYNNEI.

The CDR3 is CASSLYRETEAFF. The CDR3, as DNA: TGTGCCAGTAGTTTATACAGGGAGACTGAAGCTTTCTTT. This chain joins TRBV19 and TRBJ1-1; maybe TRBD1 (6 bases). Germline CDR1 LNHDA, CDR2 SQIVND (reference sequence). The CDR3 runs 13 residues. V lost 5 bases to trimming and J lost 5 bases, with 12 bases between them.

The rearrangement links TRBV2 to TRBJ2-2; weak D call: TRBD2 (5 bases). Germline CDR1 SNHLY, CDR2 FYNNEI. The CDR3 contains 15 residues. Trimming removed 1 base at V and 0 bases at J, with 6 bases between. The chain's CDR3 is CASSEEAANTGELFF. CDR3 nucleotides: TGTGCCAGCAGTGAAGAAGCGGCGAACACCGGGGAGCTGTTTTTT.

This clone was counted a single time. The genes are TRBV28 and TRBJ2-7; the match to TRBD2 covers 15 bases. The germline V gene encodes CDR1 MDHEN and CDR2 SYDVKM. This CDR3 has 14 residues. After removal of 6 bases from V and 5 bases from J, the junction contained 2 bases not matched to a gene. CDR3 protein: CASSWTSGRDEQYF. The CDR3 DNA follows: TGTGCCAGCAGCTGGACTAGCGGGAGGGACGAGCAGTACTTC. Full variable domain (outside the CDR3, taken from reference TRBV28 and TRBJ2-7): DVKVTQSSRYLVKRTGEKVFLECVQDMDHENMFWYRQDPGLGLRLIYFSYDVKMKEKGDIPEGYSVSREKKERFSLILESASTNQTSMYLCASSWTSGRDEQYFGPGTRLTVT.

CDR3 DNA: TGTGCCAGCAGCCAGCGGGGGGGGCATGAAGCTTTCTTT. Its protein product is CASSQRGGHEAFF. This chain joins TRBV3-1 (or the pseudogene TRBV3-2) and TRBJ1-1; D is perhaps TRBD1 (6 bases). CDR1 is LGHDT and CDR2 is YNNKEL in the germline V gene (reference sequence). Trimming left V 3 bases short and J 7 bases short, with 12 bases between. This CDR3 comprises 13 residues.

This chain joins TRBV6-1 and TRBJ2-1, with 8 bases that match TRBD2. The CDR3 runs to 16 residues. V trimming: 4 bases; J trimming: 7 bases; junction bases outside the gene matches: 12. Germline assignment: CDR1 MNHNS and CDR2 SASEGT. CDR3 in amino acids: CASSGGVAGFRNEQFF. In nucleotides, the CDR3 is TGTGCCAGCAGTGGGGGGGTAGCGGGATTTAGGAATGAGCAGTTCTTC.

The chain combines TRBV5-6 with TRBJ1-2; maybe TRBD1 (5 bases). V was shortened by 5 bases and J by 4 bases, with 21 bases between the two germline ends. Germline V gene data show CDR1 as SGHDT and CDR2 as YYEEEE. The CDR3 has 16 amino acids. The CDR3 DNA is TGTGCCAGCAGTTTTCCCCTTGGGGGAGGGAGCTATGGCTACACCTTC. It yields the protein CASSFPLGGGSYGYTF.

On this clone: The junction departs from the called germline gene at one end, perhaps through a read error. The chain employs TRBV7-2 and TRBJ2-7, with TRBD2 identical over 8 bases. The CDR3 is 12 amino acids. Looked up from germline, CDR1 is SGHTA and CDR2 is FQGNSA. The CDR3 nucleotides are TGTGCCAGCAGCTTATATGGCGGGAGGTTACACTTC. It encodes CASSLYGGRLHF.

DNA for the CDR3: TGTGCCTGGAGCCCACGGGGGGGCCCAATCTACGAGCAGTACTTC. This codes for CAWSPRGGPIYEQYF. V and J are TRBV30 and TRBJ2-7, with 8 bases identical to TRBD2. The CDR3 runs to 15 residues. In germline, CDR1 is GTSNPN, CDR2 SVGIG (reference sequence). The ends lost 3 bases at V and 3 bases at J; junction bases unmatched: 10. Combining the CDR3 with reference TRBV30 and TRBJ2-7 gives the whole variable domain SQTIHQWPATLVQPVGSPLSLECTVEGTSNPNLYWYRQAAGRGLQLLFYSVGIGQISSEVPQNLSASRPQDRQFILSSKKLLLSDSGFYLCAWSPRGGPIYEQYFGPGTRLTVT.

This chain joins TRBV6-5 and TRBJ2-1; possible D gene TRBD2, 5 bases. The CDR3 has 13 residues. V lost 4 bases and J lost 13, with 17 bases in between. CDR1 and CDR2 from the germline V gene are MNHEY and SVGAGI. The CDR3 DNA follows: TGTGCCAGCAGTTTGGGCCAAGGAGGAAGACAGTTCTTC. Translating it yields CASSLGQGGRQFF.

The V call is TRBV2, the J call TRBJ2-5, with D tentatively TRBD2 (5 bases). V was trimmed by 4 bases and J by 2 bases, leaving 8 bases between them. Germline V lookup: CDR1 SNHLY, CDR2 FYNNEI. This CDR3 spans 13 amino acids. The DNA for the CDR3 is TGTGCCAGCAGTGGGGGAGAACAAGAGACCCAGTACTTC. Translated: CASSGGEQETQYF. Full variable domain (rest looked up from reference TRBV2 and TRBJ2-5): EPEVTQTPSHQVTQMGQEVILRCVPISNHLYFYWYRQILGQKVEFLVSFYNNEISEKSEIFDDQFSVERPDGSNFTLKIRSTKLEDSAMYFCASSGGEQETQYFGPGTRLLVL.

The chain couples TRBV6-5 to TRBJ1-2; D call uncertain. CDR1 and CDR2 from the germline V gene are MNHEY and SVGAGI. The V and J ends lost 4 bases and 5 bases respectively, with 5 bases between them. The CDR3 has 11 residues. The CDR3 loop is CASSSGYGYTF. CDR3 coding DNA: TGTGCCAGCAGTTCCGGTTATGGCTACACCTTC.

V usage is TRBV28 and J usage is TRBJ1-2; 7 bases map to TRBD1. V was clipped by 5 bases and J by 0 bases; unmatched bases: 3. CDR3 length equals 14 residues. Germline assignment: CDR1 MDHEN and CDR2 SYDVKM. The CDR3 loop is CASSRTGANYGYTF. DNA of the CDR3: TGTGCCAGCAGTCGGACAGGAGCTAACTATGGCTACACCTTC.